The 25 T cell receptor beta chains given below trace back to one sample, sequenced in a study of blood T cell repertoires in COVID-19. Generated by immunoSEQ multiplex PCR, the TCRdb table keeps only in-frame clones and is missing some. This sample has roughly 80,000 clones, with 82% found just once. Source material: peripheral blood. All receptors come from a human donor in a cohort sampled during active COVID-19.

The J gene is TRBJ1-4, the V gene TRBV7-6; D call uncertain. The CDR3 is 12 residues long. Germline V gene lookup returns CDR1 SGHVS and CDR2 FNYEAQ. V lost 2 bases and J 8 bases, leaving 6 bases between the germline ends. The CDR3 spells CASSLTEEKLFF. The CDR3 nucleotides are TGTGCCAGCAGCTTAACAGAGGAAAAACTGTTTTTT.

The chain uses TRBV4-1 and TRBJ1-5; TRBD1 agrees at 7 bases. Germline-derived CDR1 and CDR2 are MGHRA and YSYEKL. J lost 1 base, V lost 5 bases, and 5 bases had no gene match. This CDR3 has 15 residues. For the CDR3, the DNA is TGCGCCAGCAGCGACAGGGACCTAAGCAATCAGCCCCAGCATTTT. Residues: CASSDRDLSNQPQHF.

The gene calls are TRBV6-8 and TRBJ2-7, with D possibly being TRBD1 (8 bases). CDR1 is MNHGY and CDR2 is SAAAGT in the germline V gene. CDR3 length: 16 residues. V lost 6 bases and J lost 4, with 22 bases in between. In nucleotides, the CDR3 is TGTGCCAGCAGCCCAAACCTCGACAGGGGAGGGTACGAGCAGTACTTC. Amino acid sequence: CASSPNLDRGGYEQYF.

CDR3 sequence (DNA): TGTGCCAGCAGCCTCAGGAGGAGCGGCTATGGCTACACCTTC. This sequence encodes CASSLRRSGYGYTF. The V gene is TRBV3-1 (or the pseudogene TRBV3-2), the J gene TRBJ1-2; D remains unclear. This CDR3 is built from 14 residues. CDR1 and CDR2 (germline): LGHDT, YNNKEL (reference sequence). V was clipped by 4 bases and J by 4 bases, with 13 bases between them.

V usage is TRBV19 and J usage is TRBJ2-6; 7 nucleotides align to TRBD1. Trimming removed 10 bases from V and 0 bases from J; junction bases left unmatched: 6. This CDR3 is built from 15 residues. Looked up from germline, CDR1 is LNHDA and CDR2 is SQIVND (reference sequence). CDR3 in amino acids: CAIGQVLSGANVLTF. CDR3 DNA: TGTGCCATAGGACAGGTTCTCTCTGGGGCCAACGTCCTGACTTTC.

This sequence joins TRBV2 and TRBJ2-7, with 9 bases matching TRBD1. V lost 6 bases to trimming and J lost 3 bases; unmatched junction nucleotides: 9. The CDR3 runs to 15 residues. Germline V gene lookup returns CDR1 SNHLY and CDR2 FYNNEI. This CDR3 reads CASRTTRQGVYEQYF. CDR3 coding DNA: TGTGCCAGCAGAACAACCCGACAGGGGGTCTACGAGCAGTACTTC.

The chain uses TRBV28 and TRBJ1-2; D gene unclear. CDR1 MDHEN and CDR2 SYDVKM come from the germline V gene. V was clipped by 5 bases and J by 6 bases, with 7 bases between them. CDR3 length equals 11 residues. The CDR3 DNA follows: TGTGCCAGCAGTACCAGTCATGGCTACACCTTC. It encodes CASSTSHGYTF.

The chain recombines TRBV5-4 with TRBJ1-1; 7 nucleotides align to TRBD1. Germline CDR1 is SGHNT and CDR2 is YYREEE (reference sequence). Trimming at V came to 4 bases and at J to 5 bases, leaving 5 bases not matched to a gene. The CDR3 is made up of 13 amino acids. CDR3 sequence (DNA): TGTGCCAGCAGCCGGGACAGAAGGACTGAAGCTTTCTTT. It specifies CASSRDRRTEAFF.

CDR3 protein: CASSFRDTLYNSPLHF. The CDR3 bases are TGTGCCAGCAGCTTCAGAGACACCCTCTATAATTCACCCCTCCACTTT. This rearrangement joins TRBV9 to TRBJ1-6; D remains ambiguous. Germline V gives CDR1 SGDLS, CDR2 YYNGEE. CDR3 length: 16 amino acids. Between the trimmed V and J ends, which lost 4 bases and 3 bases, there was a span of 14 bases.

The chain combines TRBV2 with TRBJ2-2; 12 positions match TRBD1. Germline CDR1 is SNHLY and CDR2 is FYNNEI. V lost 5 bases and J lost 7; bases outside the gene matches: 8. The CDR3 consists of 16 residues. CDR3 region: CASSLTGTGGGGELFF. The CDR3 bases are TGTGCCAGCAGTCTAACCGGGACAGGGGGCGGCGGGGAGCTGTTTTTT.

The chain joins TRBV12-3 or TRBV12-4 to TRBJ1-6; 8 bases match TRBD1. V lost 7 bases to trimming and J lost 9 bases; unmatched junction nucleotides: 5. The CDR3 consists of 13 residues. CDR3 residues: CASNSRGLSPLHF. CDR3 bases: TGTGCCAGCAACAGCAGGGGGCTTTCACCCCTCCACTTT.

The chain links TRBV9 to TRBJ2-1, with 9 bases fitting TRBD1. In germline, CDR1 is SGDLS, CDR2 YYNGEE. V gave up 1 base and J gave up 15 bases; unmatched junction bases: 14. The CDR3 has 15 residues. This CDR3 reads CASSVTGQGAVTRFF. The DNA for the CDR3 is TGTGCCAGCAGCGTAACGGGACAGGGTGCGGTGACTCGGTTCTTC.

The chain recombines TRBV18 with TRBJ2-1, with TRBD1 as a possible D gene (6 bases). Germline V gene sequence: CDR1 KGHSH, CDR2 LQKENI. The CDR3 runs to 16 residues. The V and J ends lost 3 bases and 7 bases respectively, with 19 bases between them. The CDR3 bases are TGTGCCAGCTCACCTTCTCTCCAGGGGTCGTTTAATGAGCAGTTCTTC. Its protein product is CASSPSLQGSFNEQFF. Supplemented by reference TRBV18 and TRBJ2-1, the full variable domain reads NAGVMQNPRHLVRRRGQEARLRCSPMKGHSHVYWYRQLPEEGLKFMVYLQKENIIDESGMPKERFSAEFPKEGPSILRIQQVVRGDSAAYFCASSPSLQGSFNEQFFGPGTRLTVL.

The CDR3 here is CAWSGGGSAFQETQYF. The CDR3 DNA follows: TGTGCCTGGAGTGGGGGGGGCAGTGCGTTCCAAGAGACCCAGTACTTC. The gene calls are TRBV30 and TRBJ2-5; the D gene is possibly TRBD2 (7 bases). Germline lookup yields CDR1 GTSNPN and CDR2 SVGIG (reference sequence). The V and J ends lost 1 base and 1 base respectively, with 16 bases between them. The CDR3 has 16 residues.

This chain uses TRBV7-6 with TRBJ1-6; TRBD1 agrees at 7 bases. This CDR3 has 15 amino acids. Germline V lookup: CDR1 SGHVS, CDR2 FNYEAQ. Unmatched junction bases numbered 5, after V lost 2 bases and J lost 7 bases. CDR3 residues: CASSLRGQRNSPLHF. For the CDR3, the DNA is TGTGCCAGCAGCTTAAGGGGACAGAGAAATTCACCCCTCCACTTT.

This chain uses TRBV7-2 with TRBJ1-2; 7 bases align to TRBD1. From germline, CDR1 is SGHTA and CDR2 FQGNSA. Unmatched junction bases numbered 15, after V lost 7 bases and J lost 1 base. This CDR3 comprises 17 residues. In DNA, the CDR3 is TGTGCCAGCACCAAATCCGGGACAGTTGAATTTAACTATGGCTACACCTTC. Translation gives CASTKSGTVEFNYGYTF.

The chain is built from TRBV30 and TRBJ2-7; 7 bases align to TRBD2. This CDR3 region has 15 residues. The germline CDR1 and CDR2 sequences are GTSNPN and SVGIG (reference sequence). V trimming: 0 bases; J trimming: 1 base; junction bases outside the gene matches: 6. Written as DNA, the CDR3 is TGTGCCTGGAGTGTACGCTCTAGCGGATCCTACGAGCAGTACTTC. As protein: CAWSVRSSGSYEQYF.

The V gene is TRBV28, the J gene TRBJ2-7; D is possibly TRBD2 (7 bases). This CDR3 contains 16 residues. Trimming pared 6 bases from V and 8 bases from J, leaving 26 bases between. Per the germline V gene, CDR1 is MDHEN and CDR2 is SYDVKM. CDR3 nucleotide sequence: TGTGCCAGCAGCCTCCCCGGGAGGCGGGGACATCGGCAGCAGTACTTC. Translation: CASSLPGRRGHRQQYF. Supplemented by reference TRBV28 and TRBJ2-7, the full variable domain reads DVKVTQSSRYLVKRTGEKVFLECVQDMDHENMFWYRQDPGLGLRLIYFSYDVKMKEKGDIPEGYSVSREKKERFSLILESASTNQTSMYLCASSLPGRRGHRQQYFGPGTRLTVT.

In DNA, the CDR3 is TGCGCCAGCAGCTCGGCAACAGGGACAGGGGGACTCTCCTACAATGAGCAGTTCTTC. Translating gives CASSSATGTGGLSYNEQFF. The genes are TRBV5-1 and TRBJ2-1; 11 bases are shared with TRBD1. Trimming took 3 bases from V and 0 from J; bases not matched to a gene: 11. The germline CDR1 and CDR2 sequences are SGHRS and YFSETQ. The CDR3 sequence is 19 residues long.

This clone was counted a few times. The rearrangement uses TRBV2 and TRBJ2-3, with D possibly TRBD1 on 6 matching bases. In germline, CDR1 is SNHLY, CDR2 FYNNEI. The CDR3 has 13 amino acids. Trimming removed 9 bases at V and 4 bases at J, with 14 bases between. The CDR3 spells CARSRTVADTQYF. The CDR3 nucleotides read TGTGCCAGATCCAGGACAGTGGCAGATACGCAGTATTTT. Full variable domain (remainder filled in from reference TRBV2 and TRBJ2-3): EPEVTQTPSHQVTQMGQEVILRCVPISNHLYFYWYRQILGQKVEFLVSFYNNEISEKSEIFDDQFSVERPDGSNFTLKIRSTKLEDSAMYFCARSRTVADTQYFGPGTRLTVL.

The CDR3 reads CASSPSGGSRSYEQYF. The CDR3 DNA is TGTGCCAGCTCACCAAGCGGGGGTTCTAGGTCCTACGAGCAGTACTTC. V gene TRBV18 combines with J gene TRBJ2-7, with 8 bases fitting TRBD2. The V and J ends lost 2 bases and 1 base, in that order; junction bases with no gene match: 7. This CDR3 contains 16 residues. Germline V lookup: CDR1 KGHSH, CDR2 LQKENI.

The chain links TRBV19 to TRBJ1-6, with unresolved D. Deletions cut 1 base from V and 9 bases from J, with 7 bases between. This CDR3 spans 13 amino acids. Germline lookup yields CDR1 LNHDA and CDR2 SQIVND (reference sequence). CDR3 residues: CASSIGGRSPLHF. As DNA, the CDR3 is TGTGCCAGTAGTATAGGTGGCCGTTCACCCCTCCACTTT.

The chain employs TRBV14 and TRBJ1-6, with a possible D match to TRBD1 (6 bases). The CDR3 spans 16 residues. Trimming removed 1 base at V and 5 bases at J, with 12 bases between. Germline CDR1 is SGHDN and CDR2 is FVKESK. In nucleotides, the CDR3 is TGTGCCAGCAGCCAAGTGACCGGGACACATAATTCACCCCTCCACTTT. Its translation: CASSQVTGTHNSPLHF.

The gene calls are TRBV6-5 and TRBJ2-3; 10 bases are shared with TRBD2. V lost 5 bases, J lost 3 bases, and 5 bases stayed unmatched. Per germline, CDR1 MNHEY and CDR2 SVGAGI. The CDR3 covers 15 residues. In DNA, the CDR3 is TGTGCCAGCAGTACTCCTAGCGGGGGAACAGATACGCAGTATTTT. This sequence encodes CASSTPSGGTDTQYF.

The rearrangement joins TRBV6-6 to TRBJ1-2; D perhaps matches TRBD1 (5 bases). This CDR3 comprises 16 residues. Germline assignment: CDR1 MNHNY and CDR2 SVGAGI (reference sequence). Trimming left V 3 bases short and J 4 bases short, with 18 bases between. CDR3 sequence reads: CASSYSEARVGYGYTF. As DNA, the CDR3 is TGTGCCAGCAGTTATTCCGAAGCCAGGGTCGGCTATGGCTACACCTTC.